The rows below give T cell receptor beta chains drawn from one sample of a study of CD8 T cells in Susac syndrome. Using its own MiXCR run on the immunoSEQ multiplex PCR reads, TCRdb lists one record per CDR3 protein. In the table there are approximately 270,000 distinct CDR3 sequences, around 95% of which are singletons. Sequencing was performed on CD4+ T cells from PBMCs. These receptor sequences come from a human donor with multiple sclerosis. The CDR3 runs from the conserved cysteine through the conserved F or W. Fields, in order: J gene, D gene, V gene, CDR3 DNA, CDR3 protein. D genes are given only for firm matches.

TRBJ1-1 . TRBV5-6 TGTGCCAGCAGCTTGGGTGAGGTGCTGAACACTGAAGCTTTCTTT CASSLGEVLNTEAFF
TRBJ2-1 . TRBV11-1 TGTGCCAGCAGCTTAAGTGGGCGGGTCGCCAATGAGCAGTTCTTC CASSLSGRVANEQFF
TRBJ1-6 . TRBV6-6 TGTGCCAGCAGTTACGCGGGGCGGGAGTCACCCCTCCACTTT CASSYAGRESPLHF
TRBJ2-3 . TRBV15 TGTGCCACCAGCAGAGCAAAGGGGCGAGATACGCAGTATTTT CATSRAKGRDTQYF
TRBJ2-2 . TRBV19 TGTGCCATGGGGCCCCGGGGTACCGGGGAGCTGTTTTTT CAMGPRGTGELFF
TRBJ2-3 TRBD2 TRBV5-1 TGCGCCAGCAGCGCAGCTAGCGGGAGGATTCGTCCAGATACGCAGTATTTT CASSAASGRIRPDTQYF
TRBJ1-1 . TRBV6-5 TGTGCCAGCACCCCAGCCACGAACACTGAAGCTTTCTTT CASTPATNTEAFF
TRBJ2-3 . TRBV27 TGTGCCAGCAGTTTCCATACGTCAGATACGCAGTATTTT CASSFHTSDTQYF
TRBJ2-1 TRBD2 TRBV2 TGTGCCAGCAGTCCGGCTAGCGGGAGGAATGAGCAGTTCTTC CASSPASGRNEQFF
TRBJ1-1 TRBD1 TRBV5-4 TGTGCCAGCAGCGCCAGGGGGGGCATGAACACTGAAGCTTTCTTT CASSARGGMNTEAFF